This T cell receptor beta chain stems from a study of shared clonotypes between healthy human individuals. Overall study findings and caveats: What limited the represented genetic and exposure-history diversity was the small number of donors.

Trimming at V came to 3 bases and at J to 3 bases, leaving 6 bases not matched to a gene. Germline loops: CDR1 SGDLS, CDR2 YYNGEE. This CDR3 has 15 amino acids. Naive CD8 cells, CD45RO-negative and positively selected for CCR7, excluded terminally differentiated effector memory CD45RA+ cells. For this clone: What it recognizes is unknown.

Some clones are missing from TCRdb's copy, which holds only in-frame ones; the method was immunoSEQ multiplex PCR. The sample shows roughly 2.1 million clones, approximately 94% of them seen only once. This sequence joins TRBV9 and TRBJ1-1, with 9 bases that match TRBD1. The sequence came from a man between 18 and 35 years old in good health. Some clones in this sample may be carry-over from other donors' samples. Material for sequencing was naive CD8+ T cells from PBMCs. The CDR3: CASSALRTGDTEAFF. CDR3 sequence (DNA): TGTGCCAGCAGCGCCCTAAGGACAGGGGACACTGAAGCTTTCTTT.